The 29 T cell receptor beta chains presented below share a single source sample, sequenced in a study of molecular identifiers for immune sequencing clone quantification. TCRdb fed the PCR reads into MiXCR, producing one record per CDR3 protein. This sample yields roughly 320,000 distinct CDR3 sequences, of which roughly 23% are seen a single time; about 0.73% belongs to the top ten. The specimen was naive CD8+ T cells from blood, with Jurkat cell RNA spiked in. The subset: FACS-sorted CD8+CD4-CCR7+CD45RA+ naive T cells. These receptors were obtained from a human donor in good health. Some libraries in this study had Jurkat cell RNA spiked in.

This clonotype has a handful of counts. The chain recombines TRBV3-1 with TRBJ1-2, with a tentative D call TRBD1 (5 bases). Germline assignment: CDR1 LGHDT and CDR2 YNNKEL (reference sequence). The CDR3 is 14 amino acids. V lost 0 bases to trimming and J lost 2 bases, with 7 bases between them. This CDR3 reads CASSQEDRNYGYTF. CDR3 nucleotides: TGTGCCAGCAGCCAAGAAGACAGAAACTATGGCTACACCTTC.

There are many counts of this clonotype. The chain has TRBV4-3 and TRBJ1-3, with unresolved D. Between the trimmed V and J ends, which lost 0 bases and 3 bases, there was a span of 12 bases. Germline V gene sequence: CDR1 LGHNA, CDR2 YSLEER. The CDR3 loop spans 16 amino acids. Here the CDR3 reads CASSQDQAGDGNTIYF. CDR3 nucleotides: TGCGCCAGCAGCCAAGATCAGGCGGGAGATGGAAACACCATATATTTT.

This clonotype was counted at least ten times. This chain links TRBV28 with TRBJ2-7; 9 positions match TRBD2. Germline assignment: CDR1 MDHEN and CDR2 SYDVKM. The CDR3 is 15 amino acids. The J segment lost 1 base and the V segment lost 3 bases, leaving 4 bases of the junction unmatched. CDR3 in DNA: TGTGCCAGCAGTTTTGCTCTAGCGGGATCCTACGAGCAGTACTTC. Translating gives CASSFALAGSYEQYF.

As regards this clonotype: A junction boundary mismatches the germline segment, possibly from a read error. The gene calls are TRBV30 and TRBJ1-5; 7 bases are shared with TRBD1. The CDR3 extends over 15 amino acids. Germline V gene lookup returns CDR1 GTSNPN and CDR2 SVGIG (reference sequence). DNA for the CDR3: TGTGCCTGGAGACGTACAGGGGCGTGGGATCAACCCCAGCATTTT. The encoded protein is CAWRRTGAWDQPQHF.

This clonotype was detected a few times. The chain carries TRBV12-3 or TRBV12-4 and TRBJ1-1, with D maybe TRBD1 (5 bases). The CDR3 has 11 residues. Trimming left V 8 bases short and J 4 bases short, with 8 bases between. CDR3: CASGTGTEAFF. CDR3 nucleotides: TGTGCCAGCGGGACCGGCACTGAAGCTTTCTTT.

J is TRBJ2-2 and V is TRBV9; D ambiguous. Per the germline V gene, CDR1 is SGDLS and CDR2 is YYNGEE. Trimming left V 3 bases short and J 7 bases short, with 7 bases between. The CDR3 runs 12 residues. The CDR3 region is CASSGYIGELFF. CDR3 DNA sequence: TGTGCCAGCAGCGGGTACATCGGGGAGCTGTTTTTT. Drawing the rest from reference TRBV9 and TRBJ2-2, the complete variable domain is DSGVTQTPKHLITATGQRVTLRCSPRSGDLSVYWYQQSLDQGLQFLIQYYNGEERAKGNILERFSAQQFPDLHSELNLSSLELGDSALYFCASSGYIGELFFGEGSRLTVL.

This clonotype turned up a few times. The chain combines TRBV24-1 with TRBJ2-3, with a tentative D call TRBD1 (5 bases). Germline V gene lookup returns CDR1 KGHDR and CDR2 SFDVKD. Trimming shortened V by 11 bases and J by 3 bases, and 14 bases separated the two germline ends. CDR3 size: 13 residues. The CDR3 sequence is CAKGTGETDTQYF. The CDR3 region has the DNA TGTGCCAAAGGTACAGGTGAAACAGATACGCAGTATTTT.

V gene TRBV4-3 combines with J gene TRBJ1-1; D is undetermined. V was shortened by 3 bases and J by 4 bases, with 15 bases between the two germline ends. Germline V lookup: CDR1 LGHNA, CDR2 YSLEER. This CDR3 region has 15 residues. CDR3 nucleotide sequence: TGCGCCAGCAGCCAGGCGAACTTCGGAAGCACTGAAGCTTTCTTT. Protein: CASSQANFGSTEAFF.

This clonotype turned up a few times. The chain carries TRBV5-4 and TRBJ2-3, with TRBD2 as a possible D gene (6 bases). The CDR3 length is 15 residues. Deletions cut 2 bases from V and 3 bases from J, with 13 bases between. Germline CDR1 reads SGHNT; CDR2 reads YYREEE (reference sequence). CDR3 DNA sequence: TGTGCCAGCAGCTTCTTTTACCGGGGGACAGATACGCAGTATTTT. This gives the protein CASSFFYRGTDTQYF.

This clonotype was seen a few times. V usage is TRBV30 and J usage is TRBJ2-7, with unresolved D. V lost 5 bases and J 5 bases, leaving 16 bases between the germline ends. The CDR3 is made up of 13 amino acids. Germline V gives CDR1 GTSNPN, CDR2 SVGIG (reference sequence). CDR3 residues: CAWATIRTHEQYF. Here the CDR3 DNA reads TGTGCCTGGGCCACGATCAGGACCCACGAGCAGTACTTC.

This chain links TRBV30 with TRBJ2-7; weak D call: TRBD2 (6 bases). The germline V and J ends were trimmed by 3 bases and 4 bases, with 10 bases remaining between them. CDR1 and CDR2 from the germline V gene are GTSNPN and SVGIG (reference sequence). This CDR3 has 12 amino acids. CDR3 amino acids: CAWRRGIYEQYF. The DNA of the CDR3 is TGTGCCTGGAGGCGGGGAATTTACGAGCAGTACTTC. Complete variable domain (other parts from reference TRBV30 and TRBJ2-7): SQTIHQWPATLVQPVGSPLSLECTVEGTSNPNLYWYRQAAGRGLQLLFYSVGIGQISSEVPQNLSASRPQDRQFILSSKKLLLSDSGFYLCAWRRGIYEQYFGPGTRLTVT.

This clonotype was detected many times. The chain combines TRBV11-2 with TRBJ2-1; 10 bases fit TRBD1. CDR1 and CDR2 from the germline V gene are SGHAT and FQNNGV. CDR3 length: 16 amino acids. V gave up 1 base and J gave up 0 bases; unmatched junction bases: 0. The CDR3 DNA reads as TGTGCCAGCAGCTTAGGGGACAGGGGCTCCTACAATGAGCAGTTCTTC. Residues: CASSLGDRGSYNEQFF. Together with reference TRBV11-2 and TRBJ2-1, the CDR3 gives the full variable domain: EAGVAQSPRYKIIEKRQSVAFWCNPISGHATLYWYQQILGQGPKLLIQFQNNGVVDDSQLPKDRFSAERLKGVDSTLKIQPAKLEDSAVYLCASSLGDRGSYNEQFFGPGTRLTVL.

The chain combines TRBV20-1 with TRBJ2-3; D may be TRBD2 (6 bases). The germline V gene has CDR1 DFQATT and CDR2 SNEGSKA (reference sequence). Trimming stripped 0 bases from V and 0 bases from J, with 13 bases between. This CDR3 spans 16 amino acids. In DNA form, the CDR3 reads TGCAGTGCTAGAGAGATTTTGGCGGGAAGCACAGATACGCAGTATTTT. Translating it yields CSAREILAGSTDTQYF.

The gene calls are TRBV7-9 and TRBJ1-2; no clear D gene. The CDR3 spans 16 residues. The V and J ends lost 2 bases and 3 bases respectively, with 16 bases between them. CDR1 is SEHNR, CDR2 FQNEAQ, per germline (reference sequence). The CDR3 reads CASSLSERGTDYGYTF. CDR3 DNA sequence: TGTGCCAGCAGCTTATCGGAACGGGGTACTGACTATGGCTACACCTTC.

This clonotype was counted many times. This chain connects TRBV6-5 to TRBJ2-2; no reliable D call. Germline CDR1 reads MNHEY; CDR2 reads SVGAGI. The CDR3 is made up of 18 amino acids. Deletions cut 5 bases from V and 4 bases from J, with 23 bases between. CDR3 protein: CASSPARLGVYGTGELFF. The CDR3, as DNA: TGTGCCAGCAGTCCCGCCCGTCTTGGGGTGTACGGCACCGGGGAGCTGTTTTTT.

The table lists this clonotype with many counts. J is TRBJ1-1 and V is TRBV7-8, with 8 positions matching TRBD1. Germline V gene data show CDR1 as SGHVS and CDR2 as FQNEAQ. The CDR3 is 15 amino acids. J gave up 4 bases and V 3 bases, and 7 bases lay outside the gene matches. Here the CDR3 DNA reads TGTGCCAGCAGCTTGGGTACAGGGGGTGGCACTGAAGCTTTCTTT. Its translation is CASSLGTGGGTEAFF.

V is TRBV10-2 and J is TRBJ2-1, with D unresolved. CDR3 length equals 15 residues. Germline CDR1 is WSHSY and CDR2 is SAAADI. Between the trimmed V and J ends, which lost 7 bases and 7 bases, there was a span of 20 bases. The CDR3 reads CASTDPLPSTNEQFF. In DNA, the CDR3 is TGCGCCAGCACAGATCCCTTACCGTCGACTAATGAGCAGTTCTTC.

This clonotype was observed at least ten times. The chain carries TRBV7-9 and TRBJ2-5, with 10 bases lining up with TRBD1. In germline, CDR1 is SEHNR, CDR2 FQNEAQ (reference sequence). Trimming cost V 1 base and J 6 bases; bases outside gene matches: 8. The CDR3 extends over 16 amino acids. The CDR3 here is CASSLVSGQGSKTQYF. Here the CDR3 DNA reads TGTGCCAGCAGCTTAGTTTCGGGACAGGGGTCCAAGACCCAGTACTTC.

As DNA, the CDR3 is TGCGCCAGCAGCTCCGAGGGAGGGTGGGAGACCCAGTACTTC. Translation gives CASSSEGGWETQYF. V and J are TRBV4-1 and TRBJ2-5; 7 bases match TRBD2. The CDR3 covers 14 residues. V shed 5 bases and J 5 bases; nucleotides not matched to a gene: 8. Germline V gene data show CDR1 as MGHRA and CDR2 as YSYEKL.

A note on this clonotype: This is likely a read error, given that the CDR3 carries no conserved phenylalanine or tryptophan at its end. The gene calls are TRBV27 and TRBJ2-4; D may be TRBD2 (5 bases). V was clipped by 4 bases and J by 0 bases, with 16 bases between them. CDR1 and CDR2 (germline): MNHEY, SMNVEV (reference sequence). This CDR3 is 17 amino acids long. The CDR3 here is CASSSVWTGIAKNIQYI. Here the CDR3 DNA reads TGTGCCAGCAGTTCCGTCTGGACGGGAATAGCCAAAAACATTCAGTACATC.

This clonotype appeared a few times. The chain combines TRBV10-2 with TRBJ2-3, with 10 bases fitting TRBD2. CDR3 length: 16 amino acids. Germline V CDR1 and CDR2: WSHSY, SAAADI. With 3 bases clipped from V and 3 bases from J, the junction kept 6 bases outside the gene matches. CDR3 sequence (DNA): TGCGCCAGCAGTGACTACACTAGCGGGGAGACAGATACGCAGTATTTT. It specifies CASSDYTSGETDTQYF.

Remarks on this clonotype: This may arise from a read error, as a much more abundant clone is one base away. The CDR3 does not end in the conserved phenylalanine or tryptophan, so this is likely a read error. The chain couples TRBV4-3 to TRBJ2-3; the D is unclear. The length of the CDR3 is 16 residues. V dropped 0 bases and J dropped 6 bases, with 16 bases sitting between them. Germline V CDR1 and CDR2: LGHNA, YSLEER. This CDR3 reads CASSQDSKAAVDTQYL. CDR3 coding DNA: TGCGCCAGCAGCCAAGACTCTAAGGCCGCGGTGGATACGCAGTATCTT.

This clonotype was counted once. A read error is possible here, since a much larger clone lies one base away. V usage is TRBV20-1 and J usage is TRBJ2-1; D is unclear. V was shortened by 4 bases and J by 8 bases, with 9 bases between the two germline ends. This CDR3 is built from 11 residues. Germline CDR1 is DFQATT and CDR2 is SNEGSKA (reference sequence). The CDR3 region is CSAKVGYEQFF. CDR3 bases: TGCAGTGCTAAAGTGGGGTATGAGCAGTTCTTC.

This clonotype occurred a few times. The CDR3 sequence: CASSLTGESTDTQYF. The CDR3 DNA sequence: TGTGCCAGCAGCTTAACGGGGGAGAGCACAGATACGCAGTATTTT. The rearrangement joins TRBV7-9 to TRBJ2-3; perhaps TRBD2 as D (6 bases). The CDR3 contains 15 residues. V lost 2 bases and J 0 bases, leaving 9 bases between the germline ends. Germline V gene sequence: CDR1 SEHNR, CDR2 FQNEAQ (reference sequence).

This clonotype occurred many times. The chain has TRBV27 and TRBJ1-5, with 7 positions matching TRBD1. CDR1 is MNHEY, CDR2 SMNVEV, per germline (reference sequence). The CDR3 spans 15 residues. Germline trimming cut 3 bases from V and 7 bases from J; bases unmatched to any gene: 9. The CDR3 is CASSFSGQAGQPQHF. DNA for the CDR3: TGTGCCAGCAGTTTTTCCGGACAGGCAGGACAGCCCCAGCATTTT.

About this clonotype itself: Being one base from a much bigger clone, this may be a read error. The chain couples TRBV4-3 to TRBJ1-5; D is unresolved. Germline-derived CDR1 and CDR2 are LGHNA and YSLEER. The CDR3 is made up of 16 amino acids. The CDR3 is CASSQGAGPSSQPQHF. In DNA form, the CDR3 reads TGCGCCAGCAGCCAAGGAGCAGGACCAAGCAGTCAGCCCCAGCATTTT.

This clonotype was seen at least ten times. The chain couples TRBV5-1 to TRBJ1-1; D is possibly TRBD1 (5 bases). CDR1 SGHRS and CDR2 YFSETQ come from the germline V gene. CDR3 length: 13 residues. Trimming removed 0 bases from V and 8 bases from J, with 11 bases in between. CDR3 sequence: CASSLAEAGEAFF. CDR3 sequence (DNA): TGCGCCAGCAGCTTGGCCGAGGCAGGGGAAGCTTTCTTT. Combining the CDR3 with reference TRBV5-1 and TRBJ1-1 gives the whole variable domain KAGVTQTPRYLIKTRGQQVTLSCSPISGHRSVSWYQQTPGQGLQFLFEYFSETQRNKGNFPGRFSGRQFSNSRSEMNVSTLELGDSALYLCASSLAEAGEAFFGQGTRLTVV.

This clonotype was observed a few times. The CDR3 sequence is CASSLDAASSYNEQFF. DNA of the CDR3: TGTGCCAGCAGCTTAGATGCAGCCAGCTCCTACAATGAGCAGTTCTTC. The V and J genes are TRBV7-8 and TRBJ2-1; D is unresolved. Per germline, CDR1 SGHVS and CDR2 FQNEAQ. V lost 1 base to trimming and J lost 0 bases, with 10 bases between them. The CDR3 length is 16 residues.

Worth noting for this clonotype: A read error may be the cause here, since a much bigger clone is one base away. The CDR3 sequence is CSARDAGPYSNQYF. In DNA, the CDR3 is TGCAGTGCTAGAGATGCAGGGCCATACTCCAATCAGTACTTC. The chain employs TRBV20-1 and TRBJ2-4; possibly TRBD1 for D (5 bases). The V end was cut by 0 bases, the J end by 12 bases, with 18 bases between. Per the germline V gene, CDR1 is DFQATT and CDR2 is SNEGSKA (reference sequence). The CDR3 has 14 amino acids.